The clone carrying this T cell receptor beta chain was seen many times. The target antigen is unknown. These data originate in a study of tumor and adjacent non-tumor tissue in lung cancer. Three rounds of nested PCR, following a modified ARM-PCR protocol, produced the TCRbeta library. TCRdb re-analysed the multiplex PCR reads in MiXCR, keeping a single row per CDR3 protein. The sample records some 84,000 distinct CDR3 sequences, around 65% being singletons. The template was RNA from unsorted bulk tissue. Chemotherapy-naive patients with new lung cancer underwent thoracic surgery in China, August–November 2014. Study-wide results and caveats: Top 100 clones took a larger repertoire share in normal lung.

Germline V gives CDR1 MNHNY, CDR2 SVGAGI (reference sequence). Trimming removed 4 bases from V and 3 bases from J, with 12 bases in between. This CDR3 contains 14 residues. This clonotype was obtained from a man in his sixties or seventies with non-small cell lung cancer. This chain links TRBV6-6 with TRBJ1-2; perhaps TRBD1 as D (6 bases). Sample: lung tumor tissue. The CDR3 DNA reads as TGTGCCAGCAGTTGGGCAGGGGAGGACTATGGCTACACCTTC. Translated, it gives CASSWAGEDYGYTF.